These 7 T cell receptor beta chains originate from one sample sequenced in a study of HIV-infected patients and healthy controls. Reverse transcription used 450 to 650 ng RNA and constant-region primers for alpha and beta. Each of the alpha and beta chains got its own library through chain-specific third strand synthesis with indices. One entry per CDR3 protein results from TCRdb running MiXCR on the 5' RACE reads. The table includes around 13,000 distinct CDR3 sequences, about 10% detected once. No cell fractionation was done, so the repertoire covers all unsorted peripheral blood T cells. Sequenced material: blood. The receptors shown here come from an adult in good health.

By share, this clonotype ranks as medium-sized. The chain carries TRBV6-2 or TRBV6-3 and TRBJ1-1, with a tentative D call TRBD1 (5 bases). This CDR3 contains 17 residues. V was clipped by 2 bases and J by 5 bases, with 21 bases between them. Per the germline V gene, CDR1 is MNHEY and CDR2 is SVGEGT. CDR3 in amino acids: CASSYPSWGRPWTEAFF. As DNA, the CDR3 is TGTGCCAGCAGTTACCCGAGCTGGGGCCGGCCGTGGACTGAAGCTTTCTTT.

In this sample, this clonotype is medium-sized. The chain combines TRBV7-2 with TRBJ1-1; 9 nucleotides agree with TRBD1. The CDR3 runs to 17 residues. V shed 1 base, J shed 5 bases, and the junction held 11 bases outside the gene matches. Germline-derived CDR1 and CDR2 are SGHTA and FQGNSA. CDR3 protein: CASSLGGTGPFWTEAFF. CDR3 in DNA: TGTGCCAGCAGCTTAGGTGGGACAGGGCCTTTCTGGACTGAAGCTTTCTTT.

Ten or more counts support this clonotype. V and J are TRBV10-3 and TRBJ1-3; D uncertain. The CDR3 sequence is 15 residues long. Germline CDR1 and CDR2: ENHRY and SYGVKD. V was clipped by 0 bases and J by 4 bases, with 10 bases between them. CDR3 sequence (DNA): TGTGCCATCAGTGAGTCGGTGGGCAGAGGAAACACCATATATTTT. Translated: CAISESVGRGNTIYF.

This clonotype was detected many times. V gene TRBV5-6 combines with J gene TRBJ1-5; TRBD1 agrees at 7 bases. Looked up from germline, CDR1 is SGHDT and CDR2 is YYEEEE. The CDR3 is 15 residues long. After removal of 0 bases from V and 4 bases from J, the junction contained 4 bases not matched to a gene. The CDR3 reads CASSLEGAGNQPQHF. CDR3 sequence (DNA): TGTGCCAGCAGCTTGGAGGGGGCAGGAAATCAGCCCCAGCATTTT.

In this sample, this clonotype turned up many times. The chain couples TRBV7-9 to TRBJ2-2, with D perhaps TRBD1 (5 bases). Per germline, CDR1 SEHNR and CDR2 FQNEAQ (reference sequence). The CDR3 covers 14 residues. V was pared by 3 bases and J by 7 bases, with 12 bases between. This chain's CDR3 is CASSLSGFVGELFF. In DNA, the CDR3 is TGTGCCAGCAGCTTGTCAGGGTTCGTCGGGGAGCTGTTTTTT.

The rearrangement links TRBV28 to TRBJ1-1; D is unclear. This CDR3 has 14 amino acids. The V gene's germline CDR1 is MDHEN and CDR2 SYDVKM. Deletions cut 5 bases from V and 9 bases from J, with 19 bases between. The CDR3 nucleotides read TGTGCCAGCAGTCAGCGTCGGACGGGGAGGAAAGCTTTCTTT. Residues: CASSQRRTGRKAFF.

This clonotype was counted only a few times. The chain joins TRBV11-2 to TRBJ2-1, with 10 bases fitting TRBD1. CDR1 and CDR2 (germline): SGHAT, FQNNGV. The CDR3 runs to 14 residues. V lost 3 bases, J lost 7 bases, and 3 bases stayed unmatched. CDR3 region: CASSLRQGANEQFF. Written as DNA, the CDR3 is TGTGCCAGCAGCTTGAGACAGGGGGCAAATGAGCAGTTCTTC.